The rows below give T cell receptor beta chains drawn from one sample of a study of identifying expanded T cells in peripheral blood. The method was immunoSEQ multiplex PCR; TCRdb's version includes in-frame clones alone and lacks a portion of them. This table holds under 120,000 clones, 75% to 90% found once. Source material: blood. The receptors originated from a person aged 18 to 75 in good health. CDR3s include the opening cysteine and the closing phenylalanine or tryptophan. D genes are given only for firm matches. Part of the rows lack a size; the others show once, few, many or a class for expanded clones.

j_call d_call clone_size v_call cdr3_aa cdr3_nt
TRBJ2-3 TRBD2 NA TRBV7-9 CASSPTISGGTDTQYF TGTGCCAGCAGCCCAACTATTAGCGGGGGGACAGATACGCAGTATTTT
TRBJ2-5 NA once TRBV29-1 CSVALAGAYQETQYF TGCAGCGTTGCCTTGGCAGGGGCGTACCAAGAGACCCAGTACTTC
TRBJ1-1 NA NA TRBV4-2 CASSQDLGTAEAFF TGTGCCAGCAGCCAAGATCTGGGGACCGCTGAAGCTTTCTTT
TRBJ1-2 NA once TRBV5-1 CASSLTAGDYGYTF TGCGCCAGCAGCTTGACCGCCGGCGACTATGGCTACACCTTC
TRBJ2-2 NA NA TRBV14 CASSPFSAGGTGELFF TGTGCCAGCAGCCCTTTCTCGGCCGGTGGCACCGGGGAGCTGTTTTTT
TRBJ1-6 NA NA TRBV5-1 CASSLSENSPLHF TGCGCCAGCAGCTTATCAGAGAATTCACCCCTCCACTTT
TRBJ2-3 NA NA TRBV7-9 CASSPRDTDTQYF TGTGCCAGCAGCCCCCGGGACACAGATACGCAGTATTTT
TRBJ2-2 TRBD1 NA TRBV7-2 CASSLVTLTGGGTGELFF TGTGCCAGCAGCTTAGTTACTTTGACAGGGGGTGGCACCGGGGAGCTGTTTTTT
TRBJ1-4 NA NA TRBV7-9 CASSLSQGREKLFF TGTGCCAGCAGCTTATCGCAGGGTCGCGAAAAACTGTTTTTT
TRBJ1-1 NA once TRBV4-2 CASSQGRLQLRGAFF TGTGCCAGCAGCCAAGGGCGCCTCCAGTTGCGCGGGGCTTTCTTT
TRBJ2-5 NA NA TRBV30 CAWSVLGAETQYF TGTGCCTGGAGTGTACTGGGGGCAGAGACCCAGTACTTC
TRBJ2-2 TRBD2 NA TRBV19 CASSLPPGASGGGGELFF TGTGCCAGTTCCCTACCCCCGGGGGCTAGCGGGGGCGGCGGGGAGCTGTTTTTT
TRBJ1-2 TRBD1 once TRBV19 CASSIDRTGRGYGYTF TGTGCCAGTAGTATAGATAGGACAGGAAGAGGCTATGGCTACACCTTC
TRBJ2-7 TRBD1 NA TRBV19 CASSISGQGLTYEQYF TGTGCCAGCTCAATCTCGGGACAGGGTTTAACCTACGAGCAGTACTTC